These T cell receptor beta chains were read from a single sample in a study of T cell responses to AZD1222 COVID-19 vaccine. The table came from immunoSEQ multiplex PCR; TCRdb's copy has only in-frame clones and leaves some out. In the table there are 96,000 or so clones, 80% to 90% of which are singletons. Sequenced material: peripheral blood, taken on day 0 of AZD1222 vaccination. These receptors all stem from an adult in good health. CDR3s include the opening cysteine and the closing phenylalanine or tryptophan. D genes are given only for firm matches. The size field is filled for only some rows; it gives once, few, many or a size class.

d_gene: TRBD1
abundance: -
v_gene: TRBV2
j_gene: TRBJ2-1
CDR3nt: TGTGCCAGCAAGGACAGGGCCGATGAGCAGTTCTTC
CDR3aa: CASKDRADEQFF

d_gene: TRBD1
abundance: -
v_gene: TRBV5-1
j_gene: TRBJ2-7
CDR3nt: TGCGCCAGCAGGAGACAGGGGTCCACCTACGAGCAGTACTTC
CDR3aa: CASRRQGSTYEQYF

d_gene: -
abundance: -
v_gene: TRBV2
j_gene: TRBJ2-5
CDR3nt: TGTGCCAGCATCCCTGGGGACAACCAAGAGACCCAGTACTTC
CDR3aa: CASIPGDNQETQYF

d_gene: TRBD1
abundance: -
v_gene: TRBV19
j_gene: TRBJ1-1
CDR3nt: TGTGCCAGTAGTAAAAGGGACAGTTCATACACTGAAGCTTTCTTT
CDR3aa: CASSKRDSSYTEAFF

d_gene: -
abundance: -
v_gene: TRBV5-1
j_gene: TRBJ1-1
CDR3nt: TGCGCCAGCAGCGTGAACCGGAACACTGAAGCTTTCTTT
CDR3aa: CASSVNRNTEAFF

d_gene: -
abundance: -
v_gene: TRBV18
j_gene: TRBJ1-5
CDR3nt: TGTGCCAGCTCCCACCAAGGATCGGCCCTACCTAATCAGCCCCAGCATTTT
CDR3aa: CASSHQGSALPNQPQHF

d_gene: TRBD2
abundance: -
v_gene: TRBV4-1
j_gene: TRBJ2-1
CDR3nt: TGCGCCAGCAGCCTCGGTGGGGGGGTCATTTACAATGAGCAGTTCTTC
CDR3aa: CASSLGGGVIYNEQFF

d_gene: TRBD1
abundance: -
v_gene: TRBV30
j_gene: TRBJ1-6
CDR3nt: TGTGCCTGGAGTAAGACAGGGGGAAATTCACCCCTCCACTTT
CDR3aa: CAWSKTGGNSPLHF

d_gene: TRBD1
abundance: -
v_gene: TRBV7-9
j_gene: TRBJ2-7
CDR3nt: TGTGCCAGCAGCTTTGAGACAGGGTCGTACGAGCAGTACTTC
CDR3aa: CASSFETGSYEQYF

d_gene: TRBD1
abundance: few
v_gene: TRBV30
j_gene: TRBJ1-2
CDR3nt: TGTGCCTGGTCGACAGGGACCTATGGCTACACCTTC
CDR3aa: CAWSTGTYGYTF

d_gene: -
abundance: once
v_gene: TRBV4-1
j_gene: TRBJ2-7
CDR3nt: TGCGCCAGCAGCCAAGGGTCAGGGATTCCCTACGAGCAGTACTTC
CDR3aa: CASSQGSGIPYEQYF

d_gene: -
abundance: -
v_gene: TRBV30
j_gene: TRBJ1-5
CDR3nt: TGTGCCTGGAGCGGGAGGGTGGGCAATCAGCCCCAGCATTTT
CDR3aa: CAWSGRVGNQPQHF

d_gene: -
abundance: -
v_gene: TRBV18
j_gene: TRBJ2-2
CDR3nt: TGTGCCAGCTCGAGGGGACAAACGAACACCGGGGAGCTGTTTTTT
CDR3aa: CASSRGQTNTGELFF

d_gene: TRBD1
abundance: -
v_gene: TRBV7-9
j_gene: TRBJ1-5
CDR3nt: TGTGCCAGCAGCTTAGGGAGGGACAGGGCGGCGGATCAGCCCCAGCATTTT
CDR3aa: CASSLGRDRAADQPQHF

d_gene: -
abundance: once
v_gene: TRBV28
j_gene: TRBJ1-1
CDR3nt: TGTGCCAGCACTTGGTACACTGAAGCTTTCTTT
CDR3aa: CASTWYTEAFF

d_gene: -
abundance: -
v_gene: TRBV6-5
j_gene: TRBJ2-4
CDR3nt: TGTGCCAGCAGTTACTCCAGCAACGAAAACATTCAGTACTTC
CDR3aa: CASSYSSNENIQYF

d_gene: TRBD1
abundance: -
v_gene: TRBV19
j_gene: TRBJ2-3
CDR3nt: TGTGCCAGTAGTGGGGGACAGGGAGGCACAGATACGCAGTATTTT
CDR3aa: CASSGGQGGTDTQYF

d_gene: -
abundance: -
v_gene: TRBV2
j_gene: TRBJ1-2
CDR3nt: TGTGCCAGCAGTGAGGGACAAGACTATGGCTACACCTTC
CDR3aa: CASSEGQDYGYTF

d_gene: -
abundance: once
v_gene: TRBV6-2/TRBV6-3
j_gene: TRBJ1-6
CDR3nt: TGTGCCAGCAGTCGGACGACAGGCAATTCACCCCTCCACTTT
CDR3aa: CASSRTTGNSPLHF

d_gene: -
abundance: -
v_gene: TRBV12-3/TRBV12-4
j_gene: TRBJ1-3
CDR3nt: TGTGCCAGCAGTTCGGTTGGAAACACCATATATTTT
CDR3aa: CASSSVGNTIYF

d_gene: TRBD1
abundance: -
v_gene: TRBV11-2
j_gene: TRBJ1-2
CDR3nt: TGTGCCAGCAGCTTAATGGAGACAGGGGGCTTTAATGGCTACACCTTC
CDR3aa: CASSLMETGGFNGYTF

d_gene: -
abundance: -
v_gene: TRBV6-2/TRBV6-3
j_gene: TRBJ2-7
CDR3nt: TGTGCCAGCAGTTACTCTTTGCTCACCGGGACAATCTCCTACGAGCAGTACTTC
CDR3aa: CASSYSLLTGTISYEQYF

d_gene: -
abundance: -
v_gene: TRBV6-1
j_gene: TRBJ2-7
CDR3nt: TGTGCCAGCAGTGACAGGGTGCCCCCTGATTTCTACGAGCAGTACTTC
CDR3aa: CASSDRVPPDFYEQYF